The source of this TCR beta chain is a study of regulatory T cells in long-lasting Graves disease. Germline V gives CDR1 SEHNR, CDR2 FQNEAQ (reference sequence). J gave up 0 bases and V 5 bases, and 6 bases lay outside the gene matches. The CDR3 length is 15 residues. Time point here: persistent/refractory GD, antithyroid drugs over 5 years with positive TRAb. The TCR library used RNA extracted from PBMCs. Construction of TCR beta libraries relied on iRepertoire HTBI primers and on Arm-PCR targeting CDR3 regions. TCRdb reprocessed the multiplex PCR reads with MiXCR, giving one entry per CDR3 protein. This sample carries 390,000 or so distinct CDR3 sequences, approximately 25% of them seen once, and the ten largest clones take around a quarter. A few counts support this clonotype.

This receptor was obtained from a middle-aged woman with Graves disease. The genes are TRBV7-9 and TRBJ1-2; 7 bases are shared with TRBD1. The sequences come from peripheral blood mononuclear cells (PBMCs), collected when the disease was refractory, from a patient treated with antithyroid drugs. The CDR3 is CASSPRQGANYGYTF. The DNA of the CDR3 is TGTGCCAGCAGCCCGAGACAGGGAGCTAACTATGGCTACACCTTC.